The 24 T cell receptor beta chains in this list originate from one sample, sequenced in a study of T cell repertoires in aging, cancer and after chemotherapy. The template was genomic DNA from peripheral blood, not RNA. TRB rearrangements spanning V, D and J were amplified using mixed TRB-A/B primers. In TCRdb, the multiplex PCR reads were re-called with MiXCR into one record per CDR3 protein. The data contain approximately 140 distinct CDR3 sequences, 20% to 30% of them singletons. Sequenced sample: blood. These receptors came from a human donor with a blood cancer.

By sample fraction, this clonotype is large. CDR3 protein: CASSLGETGGKYGYTF. CDR3 DNA: TGTGCCAGCAGCTTAGGAGAGACAGGGGGCAAGTATGGCTACACCTTC. The chain links TRBV7-9 to TRBJ1-2; 10 bases fit TRBD1. The CDR3 runs to 16 residues. V lost 1 base and J lost 5; bases outside the gene matches: 7. CDR1 and CDR2 (germline): SEHNR, FQNEAQ (reference sequence).

In its sample, this clonotype ranks as hyperexpanded. J is TRBJ2-2 and V is TRBV19, with no clear D. The V end lost 6 bases, the J end lost 3 bases, and 8 bases lay between the germline ends. This CDR3 contains 13 residues. Germline loops: CDR1 LNHDA, CDR2 SQIVND (reference sequence). The CDR3 sequence is CASREPYTGELFF. DNA for the CDR3: TGTGCCAGTAGAGAGCCCTACACCGGGGAGCTGTTTTTT. Based on the CDR3 plus reference TRBV19 and TRBJ2-2, the full variable domain is DGGITQSPKYLFRKEGQNVTLSCEQNLNHDAMYWYRQDPGQGLRLIYYSQIVNDFQKGDIAEGYSVSREKKESFPLTVTSAQKNPTAFYLCASREPYTGELFFGEGSRLTVL.

The chain has TRBV28 and TRBJ2-1; D unresolved. This CDR3 comprises 13 residues. Trimming stripped 4 bases from V and 3 bases from J, with 7 bases between. Germline lookup yields CDR1 MDHEN and CDR2 SYDVKM. The CDR3 nucleotides read TGTGCCAGCAGTTGGCAGTTCTACAATGAGCAGTTCTTC. Translated, it gives CASSWQFYNEQFF.

Judged by abundance, this clonotype is hyperexpanded (1% or more). The chain links TRBV27 to TRBJ2-1; D gene unclear. Trimming cost V 2 bases and J 3 bases, with 11 bases left between them. Germline lookup yields CDR1 MNHEY and CDR2 SMNVEV (reference sequence). The CDR3 is 15 residues long. Written as DNA, the CDR3 is TGTGCCAGCAGTTTACCAGATTCGATCTACAATGAGCAGTTCTTC. Encoded protein: CASSLPDSIYNEQFF.

This sequence joins TRBV29-1 and TRBJ1-4; 8 nucleotides line up with TRBD1. The CDR3 has 14 residues. The V gene end was trimmed by 5 bases and the J gene end by 1 base; junction bases not matched to a gene: 3. CDR1 and CDR2 from the germline V gene are SQVTM and ANQGSEA. DNA of the CDR3: TGCAGCGTTCTCACAGGGGGAACTAATGAAAAACTGTTTTTT. Amino acids: CSVLTGGTNEKLFF.

Points on this clonotype: Since a much larger clone is just one base distant, this may be a read error. This rearrangement joins TRBV7-9 to TRBJ2-4, with D possibly called TRBD1 or TRBD2 (7 bases each). V was clipped by 4 bases and J by 7 bases, with 17 bases between them. From germline, CDR1 is SEHNR and CDR2 FQNEAQ (reference sequence). There are 15 residues in the CDR3. The CDR3 DNA follows: TGTGCCAGCAGCTCTGCCAGGGGGGGGGACAACATTCAGTACTTC. Translation: CASSSARGGDNIQYF.

Sample share makes this clonotype hyperexpanded. The chain combines TRBV29-1 with TRBJ1-1; possibly TRBD1 for D (5 bases). From germline, CDR1 is SQVTM and CDR2 ANQGSEA. The CDR3 covers 18 residues. With 5 bases removed from V and 5 bases from J, the gap between germline ends came to 30 bases. CDR3 DNA: TGCAGCGTTCACACGACAGTACCCCCAACGCAACTAAGGACTGAAGCTTTCTTT. Amino acid sequence: CSVHTTVPPTQLRTEAFF.

This clonotype has only one observation. The chain employs TRBV7-9 and TRBJ1-2; D ambiguous. This CDR3 is built from 11 residues. In germline, CDR1 is SEHNR, CDR2 FQNEAQ (reference sequence). The CDR3 loop is CVSSLAGGYTF. DNA for the CDR3: TGTGTTAGCAGCTTAGCTGGAGGCTACACCTTC.

This clonotype is large in the sample. The rearrangement links TRBV7-6 to TRBJ2-1, with D perhaps TRBD2 (5 bases). Between the trimmed V and J ends, which lost 0 bases and 7 bases, there was a span of 7 bases. The CDR3 has 13 residues. CDR1 is SGHVS and CDR2 is FNYEAQ in the germline V gene. The CDR3 DNA reads as TGTGCCAGCAGCTTAGCCGGAGGAAATGAGCAGTTCTTC. Its translation is CASSLAGGNEQFF.

This clonotype is categorized as hyperexpanded (1% or more). This sequence joins TRBV30 and TRBJ1-1, with 10 bases identical to TRBD1. This CDR3 contains 13 residues. V lost 3 bases and J lost 10; bases outside the gene matches: 8. CDR1 GTSNPN and CDR2 SVGIG come from the germline V gene (reference sequence). Here the CDR3 DNA reads TGTGCCTGGAGAGACAGGGGGCAGCGTGGAGCTTTCTTT. Its protein product is CAWRDRGQRGAFF.

V is TRBV7-9 and J is TRBJ2-1, with 9 bases that match TRBD2. This CDR3 comprises 15 residues. Germline CDR1 and CDR2: SEHNR and FQNEAQ (reference sequence). The V segment lost 5 bases and the J segment 8 bases; nucleotides outside the gene matches: 10. CDR3 sequence (DNA): TGTGCCAGCAGCACAGGAATAGCGGGAGTTCATGAGCAGTTCTTC. This translates into CASSTGIAGVHEQFF.

Relative to its sample, this clonotype is hyperexpanded. The V call is TRBV6-1, the J call TRBJ2-5; D is uncertain. Germline V gene sequence: CDR1 MNHNS, CDR2 SASEGT. V lost 3 bases and J lost 5, with 16 bases in between. The CDR3 is 15 amino acids. The CDR3 reads CASSEGGAGGETQYF. The CDR3 DNA follows: TGTGCCAGCAGTGAGGGCGGAGCTGGTGGGGAGACCCAGTACTTC.

In this sample, this clonotype is large (0.1 to 1%). The chain carries TRBV5-4 and TRBJ2-1; 7 bases align to TRBD2. CDR3 size: 16 residues. Trimming cost V 6 bases and J 4 bases; bases outside gene matches: 13. Germline V gives CDR1 SGHNT, CDR2 YYREEE (reference sequence). The CDR3 spells CASKTQSRGRYNEQFF. DNA of the CDR3: TGTGCCAGCAAAACGCAAAGTCGCGGGAGATACAATGAGCAGTTCTTC.

This chain joins TRBV27 and TRBJ2-6, with 11 nucleotides matching TRBD1. CDR3 size: 18 residues. The V segment lost 5 bases and the J segment 2 bases; nucleotides outside the gene matches: 8. Germline V gene data show CDR1 as MNHEY and CDR2 as SMNVEV (reference sequence). The CDR3 spells CASSPRDRGGAGANVLTF. CDR3 DNA: TGTGCCAGCAGTCCCAGGGACAGGGGGGGAGCTGGGGCCAACGTCCTGACTTTC.

The genes are TRBV4-3 and TRBJ2-7; D gene ambiguous. With 4 bases removed from V and 2 bases from J, the gap between germline ends came to 9 bases. Germline V gene lookup returns CDR1 LGHNA and CDR2 YSLEER. This CDR3 region has 13 residues. The CDR3 protein is CASSPGPAYEQYF. CDR3 nucleotide sequence: TGCGCCAGCAGCCCCGGACCAGCCTACGAGCAGTACTTC.

A word on this clonotype: This may be a read error, as it is one base from a much larger clone. CDR3 region: CSARGLNTGTGAVHNEQFF. CDR3 DNA sequence: TGCAGTGCTAGAGGATTAAATACCGGGACAGGGGCAGTGCACAATGAGCAGTTCTTC. This chain uses TRBV20-1 with TRBJ2-1; 10 nucleotides line up with TRBD1. V shed 1 base, J shed 5 bases, and the junction held 17 bases outside the gene matches. Germline loops: CDR1 DFQATT, CDR2 SNEGSKA (reference sequence). This CDR3 is built from 19 residues.

By proportion, this clonotype is hyperexpanded. The rearrangement joins TRBV19 to TRBJ1-5; D ambiguous. V was trimmed by 6 bases and J by 5 bases, leaving 8 bases between them. CDR3 length: 12 residues. The germline CDR1 and CDR2 sequences are LNHDA and SQIVND (reference sequence). Written as DNA, the CDR3 is TGTGCCAGTAGGACGTTGGATCAGCCCCAGCATTTT. This encodes CASRTLDQPQHF.

The sample holds a few counts of this clonotype. The rearrangement links TRBV30 to TRBJ1-1; TRBD1 matches 9 bases. This CDR3 spans 13 amino acids. V trimming: 3 bases; J trimming: 10 bases; junction bases outside the gene matches: 9. Germline V CDR1 and CDR2: GTSNPN, SVGIG (reference sequence). CDR3 in DNA: TGTGCCTGGAGCTACAGGGGGCAGCGTGGAGCTTTCTTT. Translating gives CAWSYRGQRGAFF.

By sample share, this clonotype is medium-sized (0.01 to 0.1%). This chain connects TRBV4-2 to TRBJ1-2; 12 nucleotides line up with TRBD1. With V trimmed by 3 bases and J by 8 bases, 13 bases remained unmatched. There are 17 residues in the CDR3. In germline, CDR1 is LGHNA, CDR2 YNFKEQ. The CDR3 protein is CASSQIPRDRGLNGYTF. The DNA of the CDR3 is TGTGCCAGCAGCCAGATCCCACGGGACAGGGGGCTGAACGGCTACACCTTC.

The chain has TRBV10-3 and TRBJ1-6; 7 bases map to TRBD1. Germline trimming cut 4 bases from V and 10 bases from J; bases unmatched to any gene: 4. This CDR3 is 13 amino acids long. Germline CDR1 is ENHRY and CDR2 is SYGVKD. The CDR3 spells CAISGQGGSPLHF. CDR3 bases: TGTGCCATCAGTGGACAGGGAGGCTCACCCCTCCACTTT.

This clonotype is medium-sized within its sample. V usage is TRBV20-1 and J usage is TRBJ2-1; 10 bases match TRBD1. With 1 base clipped from V and 5 bases from J, the junction kept 17 bases outside the gene matches. The CDR3 spans 19 residues. Germline lookup yields CDR1 DFQATT and CDR2 SNEGSKA (reference sequence). As DNA, the CDR3 is TGCAGTGCTAGAGGATTTAATACCGGGACAGGGGCAGTGCACAATGAGCAGTTCTTC. It yields the protein CSARGFNTGTGAVHNEQFF.

This clonotype is hyperexpanded by share. The chain couples TRBV29-1 to TRBJ2-7; tentative D call: TRBD2 (5 bases). Germline V gene data show CDR1 as SQVTM and CDR2 as ANQGSEA. Trimming left V 4 bases short and J 5 bases short, with 21 bases between. This CDR3 is 15 amino acids long. Written as DNA, the CDR3 is TGCAGCGTTGTGCTTTATAACTGGCCCGGGGACGAGCAGTACTTC. Amino acid sequence: CSVVLYNWPGDEQYF.

Relative to its sample, this clonotype is large. The V and J genes are TRBV6-2 or TRBV6-3 and TRBJ2-1; either TRBD1 or TRBD2 may fit D (5 bases each). V was clipped by 3 bases and J by 6 bases, with 12 bases between them. The germline V gene has CDR1 MNHEY and CDR2 SVGEGT. The CDR3 length is 14 residues. In nucleotides, the CDR3 is TGTGCCAGCAGTTATCTTGGGGACCCCAATGAGCAGTTCTTC. This gives the protein CASSYLGDPNEQFF.

By its share, this clonotype is hyperexpanded (1% or more). V usage is TRBV13 and J usage is TRBJ2-1; D call uncertain. V shed 1 base and J shed 2 bases, with 12 bases lying between them. The germline gives CDR1 PRHDT, CDR2 FYEKMQ (reference sequence). The CDR3 loop spans 16 amino acids. CDR3 residues: CASSLDLGGTYNEQFF. CDR3 in DNA: TGTGCCAGCAGCTTAGATTTGGGCGGAACCTACAATGAGCAGTTCTTC.